This paragraph covers one T cell receptor (beta chain) sequence. The entry originates in a study of blood T cell repertoires in COVID-19. This CDR3 is 13 amino acids long. The ends lost 5 bases at V and 4 bases at J; junction bases unmatched: 3. Clones were sequenced by immunoSEQ multiplex PCR, and TCRdb holds only the in-frame ones, with some missing. Among some 250,000 clones, 70% to 90% were seen once, and the ten largest hold 15%. The V and J genes are TRBV12-3 or TRBV12-4 and TRBJ1-1, with 8 bases fitting TRBD1. Sequencing was performed on PBMCs or T cells enriched from blood (not recorded which). The sequence was obtained from a man in his late teens or twenties who had recovered from COVID-19. Here the CDR3 reads CASSIQGATEAFF. The DNA for the CDR3 is TGTGCCAGCAGTATTCAGGGGGCCACTGAAGCTTTCTTT.